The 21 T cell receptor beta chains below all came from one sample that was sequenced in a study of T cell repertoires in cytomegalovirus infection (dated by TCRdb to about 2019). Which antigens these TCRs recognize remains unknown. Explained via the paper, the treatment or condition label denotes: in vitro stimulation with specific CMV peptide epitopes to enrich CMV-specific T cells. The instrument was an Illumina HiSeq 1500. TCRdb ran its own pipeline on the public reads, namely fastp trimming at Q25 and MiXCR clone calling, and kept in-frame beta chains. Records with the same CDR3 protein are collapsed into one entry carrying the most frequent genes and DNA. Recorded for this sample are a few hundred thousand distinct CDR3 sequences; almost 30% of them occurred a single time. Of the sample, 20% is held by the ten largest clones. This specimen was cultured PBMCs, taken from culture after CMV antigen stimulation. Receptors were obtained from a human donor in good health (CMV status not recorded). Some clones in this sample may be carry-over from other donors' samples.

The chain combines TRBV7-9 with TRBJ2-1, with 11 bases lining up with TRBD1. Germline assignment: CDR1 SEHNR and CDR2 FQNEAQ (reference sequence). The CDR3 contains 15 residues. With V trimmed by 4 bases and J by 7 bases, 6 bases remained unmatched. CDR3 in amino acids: CASSSRDRGRNEQFF. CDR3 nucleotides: TGTGCCAGCAGCTCCCGGGACAGGGGGAGGAATGAGCAGTTCTTC.

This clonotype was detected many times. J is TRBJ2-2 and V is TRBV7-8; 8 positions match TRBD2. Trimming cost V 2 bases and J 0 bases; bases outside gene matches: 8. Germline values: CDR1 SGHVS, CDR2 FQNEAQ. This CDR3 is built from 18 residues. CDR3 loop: CASSLPIRTSSNTGELFF. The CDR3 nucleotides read TGTGCCAGCAGCTTACCGATAAGGACTAGCTCGAACACCGGGGAGCTGTTTTTT.

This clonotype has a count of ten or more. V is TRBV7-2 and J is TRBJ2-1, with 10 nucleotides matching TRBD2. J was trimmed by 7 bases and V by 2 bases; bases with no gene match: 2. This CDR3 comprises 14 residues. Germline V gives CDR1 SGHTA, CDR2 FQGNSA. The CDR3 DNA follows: TGTGCCAGCAGCTTACTAGCGGGAGTAAATGAGCAGTTCTTC. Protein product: CASSLLAGVNEQFF.

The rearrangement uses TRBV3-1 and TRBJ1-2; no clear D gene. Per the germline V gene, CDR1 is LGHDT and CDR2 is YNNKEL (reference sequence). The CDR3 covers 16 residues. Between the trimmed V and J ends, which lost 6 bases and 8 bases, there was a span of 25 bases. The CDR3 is CASSRKIDPSGGGYTF. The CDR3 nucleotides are TGTGCCAGCAGTCGAAAGATTGACCCGTCCGGAGGAGGCTACACCTTC.

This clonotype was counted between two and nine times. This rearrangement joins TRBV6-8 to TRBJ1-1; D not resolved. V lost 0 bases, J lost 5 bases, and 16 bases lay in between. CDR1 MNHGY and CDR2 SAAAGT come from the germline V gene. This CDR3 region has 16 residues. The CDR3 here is CASSYSSLSYLTEAFF. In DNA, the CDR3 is TGTGCCAGCAGTTACTCGTCCCTTTCTTATCTGACTGAAGCTTTCTTT.

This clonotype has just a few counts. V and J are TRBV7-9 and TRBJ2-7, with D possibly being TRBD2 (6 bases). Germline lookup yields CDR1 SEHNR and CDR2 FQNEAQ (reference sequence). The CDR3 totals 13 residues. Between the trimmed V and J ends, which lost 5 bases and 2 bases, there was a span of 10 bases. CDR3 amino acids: CASSAGLTYEQYF. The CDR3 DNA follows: TGTGCCAGCAGCGCGGGACTTACCTACGAGCAGTACTTC.

The CDR3 coding sequence is TGCAGTGCTACTGGGACTAATGAAAAACTGTTTTTT. It yields the protein CSATGTNEKLFF. V and J are TRBV20-1 and TRBJ1-4; D not certain. The CDR3 spans 12 residues. Germline-derived CDR1 and CDR2 are DFQATT and SNEGSKA (reference sequence). Trimming pared 4 bases from V and 2 bases from J, leaving 5 bases between.

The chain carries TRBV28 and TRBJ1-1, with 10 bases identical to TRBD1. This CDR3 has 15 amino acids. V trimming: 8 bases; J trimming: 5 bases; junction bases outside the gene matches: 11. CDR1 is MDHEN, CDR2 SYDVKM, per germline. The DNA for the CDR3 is TGTGCCAGCGGAGCGCCGGGACAGGGGAGGACTGAAGCTTTCTTT. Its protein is CASGAPGQGRTEAFF. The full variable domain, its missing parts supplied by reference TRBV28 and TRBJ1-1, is DVKVTQSSRYLVKRTGEKVFLECVQDMDHENMFWYRQDPGLGLRLIYFSYDVKMKEKGDIPEGYSVSREKKERFSLILESASTNQTSMYLCASGAPGQGRTEAFFGQGTRLTVV.

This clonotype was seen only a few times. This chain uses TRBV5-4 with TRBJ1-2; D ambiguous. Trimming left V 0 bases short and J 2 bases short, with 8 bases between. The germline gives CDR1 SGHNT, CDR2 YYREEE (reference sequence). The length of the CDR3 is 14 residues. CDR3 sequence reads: CASSLAGRNYGYTF. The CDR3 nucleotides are TGTGCCAGCAGCTTGGCTGGCCGAAACTATGGCTACACCTTC.

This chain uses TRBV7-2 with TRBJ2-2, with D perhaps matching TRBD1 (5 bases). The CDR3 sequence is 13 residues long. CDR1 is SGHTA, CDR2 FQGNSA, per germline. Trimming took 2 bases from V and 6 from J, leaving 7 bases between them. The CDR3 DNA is TGTGCCAGCAGCTTAACCAGGGCCGGGGAGCTGTTTTTT. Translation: CASSLTRAGELFF.

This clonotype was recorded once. CDR3 nucleotide sequence: TGTGCCAGCAGTTGGGACAGGGGTACGCATCAGCCCCAGCATTTT. As protein: CASSWDRGTHQPQHF. The chain has TRBV12-3 or TRBV12-4 and TRBJ1-5; 10 nucleotides agree with TRBD1. V gave up 4 bases and J gave up 5 bases; unmatched junction bases: 5. The CDR3 loop spans 15 amino acids.

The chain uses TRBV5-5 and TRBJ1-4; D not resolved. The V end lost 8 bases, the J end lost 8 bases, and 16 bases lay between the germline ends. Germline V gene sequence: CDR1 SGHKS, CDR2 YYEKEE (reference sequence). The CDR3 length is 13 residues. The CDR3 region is CASTEYQREKLFF. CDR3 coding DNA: TGTGCCAGTACTGAATACCAGCGAGAAAAACTGTTTTTT.

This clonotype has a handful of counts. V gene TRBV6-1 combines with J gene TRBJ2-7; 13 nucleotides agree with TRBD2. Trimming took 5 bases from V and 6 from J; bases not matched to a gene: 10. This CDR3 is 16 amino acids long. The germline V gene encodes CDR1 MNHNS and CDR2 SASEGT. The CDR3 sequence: CASSRMRLAGGGEQYF. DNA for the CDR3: TGTGCCAGCAGTAGAATGCGACTAGCGGGAGGAGGCGAGCAGTACTTC.

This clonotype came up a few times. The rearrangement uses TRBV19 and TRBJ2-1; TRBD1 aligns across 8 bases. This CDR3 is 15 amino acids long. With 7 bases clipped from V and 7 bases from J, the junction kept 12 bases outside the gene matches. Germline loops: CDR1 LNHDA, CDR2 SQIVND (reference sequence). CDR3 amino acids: CASTLGQGEGNEQFF. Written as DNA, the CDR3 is TGTGCCAGTACCTTAGGACAGGGAGAAGGGAATGAGCAGTTCTTC.

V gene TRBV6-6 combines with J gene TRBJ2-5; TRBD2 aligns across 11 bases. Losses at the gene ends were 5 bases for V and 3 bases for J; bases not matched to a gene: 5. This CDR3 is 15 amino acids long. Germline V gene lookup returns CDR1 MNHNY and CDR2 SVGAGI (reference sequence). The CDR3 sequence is CASSRSGRGEETQYF. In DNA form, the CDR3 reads TGTGCCAGCAGTCGTAGCGGGAGGGGAGAAGAGACCCAGTACTTC.

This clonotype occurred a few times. CDR3 region: CASSQAPSAGELFF. Here the CDR3 DNA reads TGCGCCAGCAGCCAAGCCCCTAGCGCCGGGGAGCTGTTTTTT. This rearrangement joins TRBV4-1 to TRBJ2-2; a possible D gene is TRBD2 (6 bases). V gave up 1 base and J gave up 6 bases, with 9 bases separating them. Germline V gene lookup returns CDR1 MGHRA and CDR2 YSYEKL. The CDR3 consists of 14 residues.

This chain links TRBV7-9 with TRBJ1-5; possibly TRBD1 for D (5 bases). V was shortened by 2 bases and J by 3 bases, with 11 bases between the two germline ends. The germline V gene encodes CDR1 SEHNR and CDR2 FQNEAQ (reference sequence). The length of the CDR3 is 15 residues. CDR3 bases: TGTGCCAGCAGCTTAAGGGACGGTGACAATCAGCCCCAGCATTTT. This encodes CASSLRDGDNQPQHF.

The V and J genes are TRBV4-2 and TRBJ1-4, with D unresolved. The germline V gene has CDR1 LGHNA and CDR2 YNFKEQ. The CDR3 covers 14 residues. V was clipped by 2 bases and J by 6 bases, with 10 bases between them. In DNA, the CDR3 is TGTGCCAGCAGCCAAAAACTCAACGATGAAAAACTGTTTTTT. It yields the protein CASSQKLNDEKLFF.

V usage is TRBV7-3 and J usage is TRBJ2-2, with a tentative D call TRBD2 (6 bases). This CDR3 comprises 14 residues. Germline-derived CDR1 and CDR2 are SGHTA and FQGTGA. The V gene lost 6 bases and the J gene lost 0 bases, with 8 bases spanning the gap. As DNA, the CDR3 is TGTGCCAGCAGACGCGGGGCGAACACCGGGGAGCTGTTTTTT. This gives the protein CASRRGANTGELFF. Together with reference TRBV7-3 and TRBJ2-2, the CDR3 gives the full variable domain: GAGVSQTPSNKVTEKGKYVELRCDPISGHTALYWYRQSLGQGPEFLIYFQGTGAADDSGLPNDRFFAVRPEGSVSTLKIQRTERGDSAVYLCASRRGANTGELFFGEGSRLTVL.

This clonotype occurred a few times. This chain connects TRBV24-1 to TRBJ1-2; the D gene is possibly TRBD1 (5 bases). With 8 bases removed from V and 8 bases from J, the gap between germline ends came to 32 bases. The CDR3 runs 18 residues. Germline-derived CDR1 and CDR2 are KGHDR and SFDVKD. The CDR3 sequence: CATTLTIGAPKQLGGYTF. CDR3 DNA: TGTGCCACCACCCTGACGATCGGGGCACCCAAACAGCTGGGGGGCTACACCTTC.

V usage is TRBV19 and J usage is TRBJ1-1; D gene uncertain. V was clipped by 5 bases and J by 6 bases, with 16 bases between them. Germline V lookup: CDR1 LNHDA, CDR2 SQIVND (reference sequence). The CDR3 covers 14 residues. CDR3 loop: CASSVGVSIPEAFF. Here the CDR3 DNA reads TGTGCCAGTAGTGTCGGGGTTTCGATCCCTGAAGCTTTCTTT.